This T cell receptor (beta chain) was found in a study of prognosis after radiotherapy for stage I lung cancer. On the study more broadly: For radiotherapy, patients got SBRT split into 3 to 5 fractions, giving a biologically effective dose of at least 100 Gy.

From genomic DNA, TCR beta CDR3 was amplified by two-round multiplex PCR. Used in first-round PCR were primers specific to each TRBV and TRBJ gene. TCRdb re-called the multiplex PCR reads through MiXCR, storing one row per CDR3 protein. This table holds about 18,000 distinct CDR3 sequences, about 40% found once. General observations from the study: It was not determined whether the expanded TCR clones were tumor-specific.

This clonotype was counted at least ten times. Antigen unknown. The CDR3 runs to 16 residues. Germline CDR1 and CDR2: KGHDR and SFDVKD. V lost 3 bases and J lost 2; bases outside the gene matches: 8. Material: PBMCs, obtained before or after stereotactic body radiation therapy (not recorded which). This clonotype was obtained from a donor over 45 with non-small cell lung cancer. The J gene is TRBJ2-7, the V gene TRBV24-1; 8 bases line up with TRBD1. CDR3 nucleotides: TGTGCCACCAGTGATAGCACCCCGGGACAGGCCTACGAGCAGTACTTC. It encodes CATSDSTPGQAYEQYF.